The present TCR beta chain was sequenced within a study of blood T cells in healthy people across ages. Alongside a J-beta primer mix, a sample-barcoded 5' primer served in a second PCR lasting about 7 to 12 cycles. TCRdb ran MiXCR on the 5' RACE reads and lists one entry per CDR3 protein. The table shows over 950,000 distinct CDR3 sequences, with roughly 50% occurring only once. The table lists this clonotype with a few counts. Its specificity is not known. The CDR3 is made up of 14 amino acids. Germline CDR1 is SQVTM and CDR2 is ANQGSEA. V lost 4 bases and J lost 5, with 17 bases in between. The sample, 9 to 10 milliliters of peripheral blood, was drawn from each donor. Study-level results: Unsorted PBMCs ruled out conclusive naive versus antigen-experienced comparison. Researchers report that TCR beta diversity correlated strongly with naive T cell percentage.

This chain connects TRBV29-1 to TRBJ2-5; D is uncertain. The origin of this receptor is a woman aged 60 to 75 in good health. The sample taken for sequencing was blood. For the CDR3, the DNA is TGCAGCGTTGGATGGATGGGTATTGGGGAGACCCAGTACTTC. Residues: CSVGWMGIGETQYF.